These T cell receptor beta chains were read from a single sample in a study of CD8+ T cells in alopecia areata. Produced via immunoSEQ multiplex PCR; TCRdb's table is partial and in-frame only. The sample contains some 20,000 clones, approximately 59% of which appear only once. Material: CD4+ Tregs sorted from blood. All receptors derive from a human donor with alopecia areata. The CDR3 runs from the conserved cysteine through the conserved F or W. The D gene is left open where the match is weak. Clone sizes are given selectively: once, few, many, or a class where the clone is expanded.

J: TRBJ2-7
V: TRBV19
size: NA
D: NA
DNA: TGTGCCAGTAGTGTCGGGACTCTTCCCTACGAGCAGTACTTC
CDR3: CASSVGTLPYEQYF

J: TRBJ1-3
V: TRBV10-2
size: NA
D: TRBD1
DNA: TGCGCCACCGGGACAGGACCTTTCTCTGGAAACACCATATATTTT
CDR3: CATGTGPFSGNTIYF

J: TRBJ1-1
V: TRBV2
size: NA
D: NA
DNA: TGTGCCAGCCGTCAGGGTGAAGCTTTCTTT
CDR3: CASRQGEAFF

J: TRBJ1-5
V: TRBV19
size: NA
D: TRBD1
DNA: TGTGCCAGTAGTATCCAGGGGGTTAGCAATCAGCCCCAGCATTTT
CDR3: CASSIQGVSNQPQHF

J: TRBJ1-1
V: TRBV30
size: NA
D: NA
DNA: TGTGCCTGGAACCGGGCAGACAACACTGAAGCTTTCTTT
CDR3: CAWNRADNTEAFF

J: TRBJ2-5
V: TRBV28
size: NA
D: TRBD1
DNA: TGTGCCAGCAGTTTGGACAGGGGGCGGGAGCAGTACTTC
CDR3: CASSLDRGREQYF

J: TRBJ1-3
V: TRBV5-1
size: NA
D: TRBD1
DNA: TGCGCCAGCAGCAACGGACAGGGGGCCGGAAACACCATATATTTT
CDR3: CASSNGQGAGNTIYF

J: TRBJ2-7
V: TRBV7-9
size: NA
D: TRBD2
DNA: TGTGCCAGCAGCTTAGGGCGGGAGAGAGCCTACGAGCAGTACTTC
CDR3: CASSLGRERAYEQYF

J: TRBJ2-3
V: TRBV7-2
size: NA
D: NA
DNA: TGTGCCAGCAGCTCCCGGAGTGGCAGCGAAGTTAGCACAGATACGCAGTATTTT
CDR3: CASSSRSGSEVSTDTQYF

J: TRBJ2-2
V: TRBV7-2
size: NA
D: TRBD2
DNA: TGTGCCAGCAGCTTAGTACGGACTAGAAACACCGGGGAGCTGTTTTTT
CDR3: CASSLVRTRNTGELFF

J: TRBJ2-7
V: TRBV30
size: NA
D: NA
DNA: TGTGCCTGGAGTCCGACAGCCTCCTACGAGCAGTACTTC
CDR3: CAWSPTASYEQYF

J: TRBJ2-1
V: TRBV18
size: NA
D: TRBD1
DNA: TGTGCCAGCTCACTCCGGGACAGGGGAGGGCCTGAGCAGTTCTTC
CDR3: CASSLRDRGGPEQFF

J: TRBJ1-1
V: TRBV4-3
size: few
D: NA
DNA: TGCGCCAGCAGCCAATATGTGGGGACAGCTTTCTTT
CDR3: CASSQYVGTAFF

J: TRBJ2-1
V: TRBV18
size: NA
D: NA
DNA: TGTGCCAGCTCCCCCGGACAGGAGGGGTACAATGAGCAGTTCTTC
CDR3: CASSPGQEGYNEQFF

J: TRBJ1-2
V: TRBV7-9
size: few
D: NA
DNA: TGTGCCAGCAGCTCCGGGACGGCTTATGGCTACACCTTC
CDR3: CASSSGTAYGYTF

J: TRBJ1-4
V: TRBV5-1
size: NA
D: TRBD1
DNA: TGCGCCAGCAGTGCTACCGGGACAGCTAATGAAAAACTGTTTTTT
CDR3: CASSATGTANEKLFF